This TCR beta chain was sequenced during a study of OX40 agonist ivuxolimab in advanced cancers. Whole-study context: Mean age roughly 65 years, range about 23 to 80; around 80% male.

A note on this clone: Its antigen remains unknown.

Baseline was the first blood sampling point, followed by cycle 4 day 1 and cycle 7 day 1. Libraries were prepared by immunoSEQ multiplex PCR; TCRdb keeps only in-frame clonotypes and omits some of them. The sample records roughly 10,000 clones, around 85% being singletons. Germline CDR1 SGHDT, CDR2 YYEEEE. This CDR3 has 12 residues. V was pared by 1 base and J by 4 bases, with 6 bases between. Regarding the study as a whole: Relative to CD4+ cells, CD8+ T cells on average had more expanded clones.

The rearrangement links TRBV5-6 to TRBJ2-7; D perhaps matches TRBD2 (6 bases). This material consisted of CD4+ or CD8+ T cells sorted from blood, taken in a trial of the OX40 agonist ivuxolimab. The clonotype comes from an adult with an advanced solid tumor such as melanoma, head and neck, liver or kidney cancer. Written as DNA, the CDR3 is TGTGCCAGCAGCTTGAGCGGGTACGAGCAGTACTTC. This translates into CASSLSGYEQYF.